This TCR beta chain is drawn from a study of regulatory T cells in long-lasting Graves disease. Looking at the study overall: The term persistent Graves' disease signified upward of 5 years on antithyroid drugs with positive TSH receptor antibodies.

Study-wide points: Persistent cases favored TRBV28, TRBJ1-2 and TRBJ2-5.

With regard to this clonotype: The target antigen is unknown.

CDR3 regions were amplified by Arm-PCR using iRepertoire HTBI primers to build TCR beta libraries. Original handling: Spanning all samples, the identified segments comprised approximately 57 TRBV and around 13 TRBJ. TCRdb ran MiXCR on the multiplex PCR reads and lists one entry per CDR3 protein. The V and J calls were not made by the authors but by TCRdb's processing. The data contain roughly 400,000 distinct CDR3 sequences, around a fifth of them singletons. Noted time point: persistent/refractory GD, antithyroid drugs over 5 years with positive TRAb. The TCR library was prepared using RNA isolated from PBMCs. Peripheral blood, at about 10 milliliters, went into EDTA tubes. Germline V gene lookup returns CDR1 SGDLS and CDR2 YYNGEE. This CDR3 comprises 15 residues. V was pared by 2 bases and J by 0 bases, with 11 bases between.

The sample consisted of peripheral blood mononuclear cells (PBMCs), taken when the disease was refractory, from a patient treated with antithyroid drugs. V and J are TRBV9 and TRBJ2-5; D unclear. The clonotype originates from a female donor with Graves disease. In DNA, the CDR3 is TGTGCCAGCAGCGTGGCTAATACGTACCAAGAGACCCAGTACTTC. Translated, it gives CASSVANTYQETQYF.